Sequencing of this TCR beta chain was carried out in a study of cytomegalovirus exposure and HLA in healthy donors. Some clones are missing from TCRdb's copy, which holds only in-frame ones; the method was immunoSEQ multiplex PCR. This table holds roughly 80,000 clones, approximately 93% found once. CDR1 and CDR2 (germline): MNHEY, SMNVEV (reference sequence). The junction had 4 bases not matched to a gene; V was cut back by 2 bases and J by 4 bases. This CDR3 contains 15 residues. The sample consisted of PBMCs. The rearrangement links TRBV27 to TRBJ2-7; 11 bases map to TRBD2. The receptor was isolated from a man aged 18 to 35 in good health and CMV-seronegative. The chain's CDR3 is CASSLSASGRYEQYF. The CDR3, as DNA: TGTGCCAGCAGTTTAAGCGCTAGCGGGAGGTACGAGCAGTACTTC.